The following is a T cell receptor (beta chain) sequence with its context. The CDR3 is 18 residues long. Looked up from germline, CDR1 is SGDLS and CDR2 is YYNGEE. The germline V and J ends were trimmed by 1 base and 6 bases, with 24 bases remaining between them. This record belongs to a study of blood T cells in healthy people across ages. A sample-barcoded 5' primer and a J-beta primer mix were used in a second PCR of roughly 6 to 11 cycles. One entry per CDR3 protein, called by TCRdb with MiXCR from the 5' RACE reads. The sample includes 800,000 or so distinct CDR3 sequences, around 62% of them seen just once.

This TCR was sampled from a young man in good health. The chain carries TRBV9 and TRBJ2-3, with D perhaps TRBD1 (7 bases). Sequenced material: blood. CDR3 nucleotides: TGTGCCAGCAGCGTAAACCCCCTCGGGGCGGGACAGAGGGATACGCAGTATTTT. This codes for CASSVNPLGAGQRDTQYF.